This entry is about one TCR beta chain. Its antigen is currently unknown. This specimen comes from a study of blood T cells in healthy people across ages. Study results and limitations: Diversity figures based on one million T cells were deemed too low.

Sample-barcoded 5' priming and a J-beta primer mix drove a second PCR of about 7 to 11 cycles. Each cDNA molecule was tagged by a template-switch adaptor that had 12 random nucleotides. TCRdb re-derived calls from the 5' RACE reads in MiXCR, one entry per CDR3 protein. The sample shows over a million distinct CDR3 sequences, around 42% of them seen only once. Donation came from healthy Caucasian individuals in Russia who were aged roughly 6 to 95. Extraction yielded at least 5 micrograms of total RNA per sample. The receptor was derived from a woman under 30 in good health. The sequenced material came from blood.

CDR3 DNA: TGCGCCAGCAGTGAGTCGGGGGGGCCATCAGATACGCAGTATTTT. It specifies CASSESGGPSDTQYF. V and J are TRBV10-2 and TRBJ2-3, with D possibly matching TRBD2 (7 bases). V was clipped by 0 bases and J by 4 bases, with 11 bases between them. CDR1 WSHSY and CDR2 SAAADI come from the germline V gene. This CDR3 contains 15 residues.